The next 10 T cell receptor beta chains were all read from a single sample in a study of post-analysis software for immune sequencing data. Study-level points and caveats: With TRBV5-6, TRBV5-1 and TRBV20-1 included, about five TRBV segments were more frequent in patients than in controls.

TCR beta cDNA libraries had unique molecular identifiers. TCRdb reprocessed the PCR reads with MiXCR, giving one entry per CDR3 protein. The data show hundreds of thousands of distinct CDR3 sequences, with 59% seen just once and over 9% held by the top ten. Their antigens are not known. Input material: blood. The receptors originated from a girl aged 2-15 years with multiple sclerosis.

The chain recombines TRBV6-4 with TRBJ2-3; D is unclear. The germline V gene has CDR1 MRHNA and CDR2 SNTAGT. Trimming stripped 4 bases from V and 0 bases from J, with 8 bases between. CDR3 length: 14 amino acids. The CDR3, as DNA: TGTGCCAGCAGTGCGGCCGCTAGCACAGATACGCAGTATTTT. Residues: CASSAAASTDTQYF.

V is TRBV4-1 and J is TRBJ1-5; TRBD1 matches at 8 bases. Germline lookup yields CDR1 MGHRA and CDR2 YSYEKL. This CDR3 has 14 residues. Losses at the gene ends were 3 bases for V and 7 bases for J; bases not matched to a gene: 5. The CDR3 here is CASSHGQGGQPQHF. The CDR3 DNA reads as TGCGCCAGCAGCCATGGACAGGGCGGGCAGCCCCAGCATTTT.

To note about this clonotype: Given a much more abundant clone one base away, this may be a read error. CDR3 amino acids: CASSLDNSYNEQFF. The DNA for the CDR3 is TGCGCCAGCAGCTTGGACAACTCCTACAATGAGCAGTTCTTC. The chain couples TRBV5-1 to TRBJ2-1; D ambiguous. There are 14 residues in the CDR3. Trimming took off 0 bases at V and 0 bases at J, with 4 bases between the two ends. Germline loops: CDR1 SGHRS, CDR2 YFSETQ.

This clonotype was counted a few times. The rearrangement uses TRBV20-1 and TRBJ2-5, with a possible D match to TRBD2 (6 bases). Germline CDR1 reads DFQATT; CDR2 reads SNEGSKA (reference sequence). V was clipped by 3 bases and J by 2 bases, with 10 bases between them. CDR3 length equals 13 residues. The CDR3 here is CSARKAGQETQYF. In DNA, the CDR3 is TGCAGTGCTAGGAAGGCGGGGCAAGAGACCCAGTACTTC.

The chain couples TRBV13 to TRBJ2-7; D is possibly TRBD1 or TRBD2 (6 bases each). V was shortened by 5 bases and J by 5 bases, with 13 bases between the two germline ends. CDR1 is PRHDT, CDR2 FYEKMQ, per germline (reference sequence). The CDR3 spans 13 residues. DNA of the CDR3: TGTGCCAGCAGCCCTCAGGGGAGGCACGAGCAGTACTTC. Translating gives CASSPQGRHEQYF.

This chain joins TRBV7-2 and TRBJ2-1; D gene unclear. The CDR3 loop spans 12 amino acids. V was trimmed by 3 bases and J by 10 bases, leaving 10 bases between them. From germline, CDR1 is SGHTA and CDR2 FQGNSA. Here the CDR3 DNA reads TGTGCCAGCAGCTTCAGGACGTCCGAGCAGTTCTTC. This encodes CASSFRTSEQFF.

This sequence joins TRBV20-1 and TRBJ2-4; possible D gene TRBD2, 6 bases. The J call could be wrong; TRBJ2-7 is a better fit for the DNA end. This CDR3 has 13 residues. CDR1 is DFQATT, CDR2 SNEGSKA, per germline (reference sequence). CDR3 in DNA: TGCAGTGCTAGTTCGGGACTTACCTACGAGCAGTACTTC. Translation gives CSASSGLTYEQYF.

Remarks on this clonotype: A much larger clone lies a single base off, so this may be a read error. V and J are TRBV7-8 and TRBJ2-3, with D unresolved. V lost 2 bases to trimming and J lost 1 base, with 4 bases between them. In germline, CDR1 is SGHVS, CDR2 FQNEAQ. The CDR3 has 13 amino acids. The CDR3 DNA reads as TGTGCCAGCAGCTTATTCCGCACAGATACGCAGTATTTT. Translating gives CASSLFRTDTQYF.

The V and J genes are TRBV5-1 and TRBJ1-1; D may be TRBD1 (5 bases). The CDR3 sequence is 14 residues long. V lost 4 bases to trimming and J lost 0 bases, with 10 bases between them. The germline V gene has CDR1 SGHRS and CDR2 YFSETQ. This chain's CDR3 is CASSDRQLNTEAFF. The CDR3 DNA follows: TGCGCCAGCAGCGACAGACAGCTGAACACTGAAGCTTTCTTT.

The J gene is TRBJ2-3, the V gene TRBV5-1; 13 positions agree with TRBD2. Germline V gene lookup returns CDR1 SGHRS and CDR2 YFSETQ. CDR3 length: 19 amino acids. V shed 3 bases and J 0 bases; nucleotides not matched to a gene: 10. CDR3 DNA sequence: TGCGCCAGCAGCTCCCCGGGACTAGCGGGGCGGAGTAGCACAGATACGCAGTATTTT. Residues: CASSSPGLAGRSSTDTQYF.